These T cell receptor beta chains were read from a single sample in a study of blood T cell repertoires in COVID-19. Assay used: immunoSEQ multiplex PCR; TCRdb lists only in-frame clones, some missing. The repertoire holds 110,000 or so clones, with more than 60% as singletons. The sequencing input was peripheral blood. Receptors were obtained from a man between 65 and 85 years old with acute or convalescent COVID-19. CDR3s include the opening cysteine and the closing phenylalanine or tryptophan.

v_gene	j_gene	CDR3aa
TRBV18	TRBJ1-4	CASSPQREKLFF
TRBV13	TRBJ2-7	CASSHGRGGLEQYF
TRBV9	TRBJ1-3	CASSVRPAGSGNTIYF
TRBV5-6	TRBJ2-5	CASSLGLQETQYF
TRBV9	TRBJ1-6	CASSHPRSGSYNSPLHF
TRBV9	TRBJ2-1	CASSVGIVGAWINEQFF
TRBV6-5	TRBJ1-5	CASSYSARQPQHF
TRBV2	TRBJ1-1	CASSWWDRGSEAFF
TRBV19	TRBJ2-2	CASTLGGLADAGNGELFF
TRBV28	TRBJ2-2	CASSFQGAVTGELFF
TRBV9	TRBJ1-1	CASSTGTGTTEAFF
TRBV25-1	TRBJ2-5	CASSEFRATDEETQYF
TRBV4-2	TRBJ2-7	CASSQELREGYEQYF
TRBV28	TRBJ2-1	CASSLWTSGSYNEQFF
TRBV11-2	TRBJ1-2	CASRNREGDRGYTF
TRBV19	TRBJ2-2	CASSSRTSGRITGELFF
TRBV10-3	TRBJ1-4	CAISGGSGGGRGTNEKLFF
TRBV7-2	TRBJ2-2	CASSLRRLAGGTGELFF
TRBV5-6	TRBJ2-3	CASSLRAGGTDTQYF
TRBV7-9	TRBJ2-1	CASSRSGSPNNEQFF
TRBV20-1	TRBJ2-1	CSARSFHEQFF
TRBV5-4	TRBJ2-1	CASSHDGGGDNEQFF
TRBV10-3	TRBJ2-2	CAISGTANTGELFF
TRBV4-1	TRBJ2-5	CASSPRGLAGGDQETQYF
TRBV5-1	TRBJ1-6	CASSSFLRVNNSPLHF
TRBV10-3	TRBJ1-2	CAISEPQLYGYTF
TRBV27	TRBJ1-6	CASSRGRVTYNSPLHF
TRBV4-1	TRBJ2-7	CASSRNGHADYEQYF
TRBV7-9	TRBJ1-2	CASSPWGRGASANYGYTF
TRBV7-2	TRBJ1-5	CASSLASGGGQPQHF
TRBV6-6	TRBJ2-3	CASSYSSVRSDTQYF
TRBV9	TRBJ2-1	CASSVRPGLAVNEQFF
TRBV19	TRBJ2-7	CASSFGPSEQYF
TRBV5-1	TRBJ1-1	CASRQTGNTEAFF
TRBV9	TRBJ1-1	CASSAPGQGDTEAFF
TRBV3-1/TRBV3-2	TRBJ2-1	CASRLTSGVAYNEQFF
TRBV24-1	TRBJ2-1	CATSDPAWVAGAVDEQFF
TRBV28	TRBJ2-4	CASSLGSGGSSNKNIQYF
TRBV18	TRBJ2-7	CASSRSAGDPYEQYF
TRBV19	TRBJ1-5	CASSTGADSNQPQHF
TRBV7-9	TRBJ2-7	CASSLSPGRNEQYF
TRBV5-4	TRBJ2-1	CASSKPGQGAANEQFF
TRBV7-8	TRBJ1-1	CASSLAGAGMNTEAFF
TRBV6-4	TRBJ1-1	CASRATGIGKAFF
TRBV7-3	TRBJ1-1	CASSSGQANTEAFF